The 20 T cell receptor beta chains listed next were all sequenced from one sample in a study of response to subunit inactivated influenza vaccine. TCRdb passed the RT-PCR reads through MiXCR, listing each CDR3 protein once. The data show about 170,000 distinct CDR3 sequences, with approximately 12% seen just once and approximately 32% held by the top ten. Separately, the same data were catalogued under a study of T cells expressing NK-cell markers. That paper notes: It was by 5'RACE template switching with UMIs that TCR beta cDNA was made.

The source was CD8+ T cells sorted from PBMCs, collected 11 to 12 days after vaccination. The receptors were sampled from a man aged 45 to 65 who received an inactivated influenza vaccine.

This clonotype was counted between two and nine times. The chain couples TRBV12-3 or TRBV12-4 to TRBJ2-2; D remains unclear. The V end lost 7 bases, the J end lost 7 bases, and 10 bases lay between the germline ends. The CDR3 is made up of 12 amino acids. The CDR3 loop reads CASTTSGGELFF. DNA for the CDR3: TGTGCCAGCACCACTTCCGGCGGGGAGCTGTTTTTT.

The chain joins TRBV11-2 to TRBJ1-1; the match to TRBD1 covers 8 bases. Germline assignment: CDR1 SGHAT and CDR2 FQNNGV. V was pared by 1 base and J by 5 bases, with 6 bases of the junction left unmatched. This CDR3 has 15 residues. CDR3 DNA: TGTGCCAGCAGCTTAGCGTCAGGGGGCTATACTGAAGCTTTCTTT. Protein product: CASSLASGGYTEAFF.

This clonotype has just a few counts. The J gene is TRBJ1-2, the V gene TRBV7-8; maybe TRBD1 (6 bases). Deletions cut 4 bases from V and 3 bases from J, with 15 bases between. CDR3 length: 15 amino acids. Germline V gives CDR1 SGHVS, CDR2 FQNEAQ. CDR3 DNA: TGTGCCAGCAGCTCGACTACGGGGGGCGACTATGGCTACACCTTC. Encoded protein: CASSSTTGGDYGYTF.

Written as DNA, the CDR3 is TGCGCCAGCAGCCCGGGACTAGCGGGAGGGACTAGCACAGATACGCAGTATTTT. Translation: CASSPGLAGGTSTDTQYF. The chain is built from TRBV4-1 and TRBJ2-3; 16 nucleotides match TRBD2. Per the germline V gene, CDR1 is MGHRA and CDR2 is YSYEKL. After removal of 4 bases from V and 0 bases from J, the junction contained 4 bases not matched to a gene. CDR3 size: 18 residues.

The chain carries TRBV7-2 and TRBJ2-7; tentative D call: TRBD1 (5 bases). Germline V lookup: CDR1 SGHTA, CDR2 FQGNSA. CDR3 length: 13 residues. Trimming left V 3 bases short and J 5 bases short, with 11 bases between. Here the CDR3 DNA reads TGTGCCAGCAGCTTGACCGTGGGGCACGAGCAGTACTTC. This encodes CASSLTVGHEQYF.

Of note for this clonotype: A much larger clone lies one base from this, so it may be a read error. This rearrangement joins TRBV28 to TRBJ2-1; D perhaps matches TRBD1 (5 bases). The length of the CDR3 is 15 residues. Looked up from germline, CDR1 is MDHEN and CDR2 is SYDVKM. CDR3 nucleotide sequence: TGTGCCATCAGTTTAGGGCAGGGCCCCTACAATGAGCAGTTCTTC. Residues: CAISLGQGPYNEQFF.

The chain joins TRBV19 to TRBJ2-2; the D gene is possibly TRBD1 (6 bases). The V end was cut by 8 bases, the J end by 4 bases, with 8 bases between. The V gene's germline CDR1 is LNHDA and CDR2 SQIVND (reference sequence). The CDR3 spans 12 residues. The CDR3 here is CASVQGTGELFF. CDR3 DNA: TGTGCCAGTGTACAGGGCACCGGGGAGCTGTTTTTT. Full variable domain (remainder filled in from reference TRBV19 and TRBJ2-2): DGGITQSPKYLFRKEGQNVTLSCEQNLNHDAMYWYRQDPGQGLRLIYYSQIVNDFQKGDIAEGYSVSREKKESFPLTVTSAQKNPTAFYLCASVQGTGELFFGEGSRLTVL.

This chain's CDR3 is CASSFTGPPNEKLFF. The CDR3 coding sequence is TGTGCCAGCAGCTTCACGGGGCCGCCTAATGAAAAACTGTTTTTT. The rearrangement links TRBV7-6 to TRBJ1-4; tentative D call: TRBD1 (5 bases). The CDR3 consists of 15 residues. Germline CDR1 is SGHVS and CDR2 is FNYEAQ. V dropped 3 bases and J dropped 3 bases, with 11 bases sitting between them.

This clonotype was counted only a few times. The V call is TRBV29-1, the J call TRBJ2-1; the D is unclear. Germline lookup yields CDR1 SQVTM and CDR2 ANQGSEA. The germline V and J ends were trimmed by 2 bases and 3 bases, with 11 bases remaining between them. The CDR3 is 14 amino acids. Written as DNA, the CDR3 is TGCAGCGTTGAATCCGGAGTGGTCTACAATGAGCAGTTCTTC. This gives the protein CSVESGVVYNEQFF.

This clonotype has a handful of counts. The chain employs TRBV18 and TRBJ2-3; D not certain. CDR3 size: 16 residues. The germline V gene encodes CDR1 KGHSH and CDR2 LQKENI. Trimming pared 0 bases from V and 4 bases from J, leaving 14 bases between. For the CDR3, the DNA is TGTGCCAGCTCACCACCCACCCCGTCGGTTCCAGATACGCAGTATTTT. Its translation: CASSPPTPSVPDTQYF.

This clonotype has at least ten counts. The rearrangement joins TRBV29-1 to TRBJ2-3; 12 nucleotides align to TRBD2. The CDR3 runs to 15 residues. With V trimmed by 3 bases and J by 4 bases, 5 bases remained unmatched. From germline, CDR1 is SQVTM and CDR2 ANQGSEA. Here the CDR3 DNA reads TGCAGCGTTGACGGGCTAGCGGGAGGGTCAGATACGCAGTATTTT. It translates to CSVDGLAGGSDTQYF.

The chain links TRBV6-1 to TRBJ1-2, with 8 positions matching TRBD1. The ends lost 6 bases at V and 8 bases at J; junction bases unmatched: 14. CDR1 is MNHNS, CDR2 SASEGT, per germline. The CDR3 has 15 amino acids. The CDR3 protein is CASSALGDRGSGYTF. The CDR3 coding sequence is TGTGCCAGCAGCGCCCTTGGTGACAGGGGATCAGGCTACACCTTC.

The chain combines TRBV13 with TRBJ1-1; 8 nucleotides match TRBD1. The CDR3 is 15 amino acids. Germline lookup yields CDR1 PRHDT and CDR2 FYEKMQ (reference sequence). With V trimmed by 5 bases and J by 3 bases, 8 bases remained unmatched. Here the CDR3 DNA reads TGTGCCAGCAGCCATTACAGGGGGACAGACACTGAAGCTTTCTTT. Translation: CASSHYRGTDTEAFF.

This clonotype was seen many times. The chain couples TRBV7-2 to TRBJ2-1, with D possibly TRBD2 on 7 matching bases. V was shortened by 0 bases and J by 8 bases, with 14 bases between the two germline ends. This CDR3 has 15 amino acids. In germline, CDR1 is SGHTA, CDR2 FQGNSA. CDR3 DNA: TGTGCCAGCAGCTTAGCTGGTCGCGGGGGCGATGAGCAGTTCTTC. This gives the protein CASSLAGRGGDEQFF. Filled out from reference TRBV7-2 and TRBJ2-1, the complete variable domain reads GAGVSQSPSNKVTEKGKDVELRCDPISGHTALYWYRQSLGQGLEFLIYFQGNSAPDKSGLPSDRFSAERTGGSVSTLTIQRTQQEDSAVYLCASSLAGRGGDEQFFGPGTRLTVL.

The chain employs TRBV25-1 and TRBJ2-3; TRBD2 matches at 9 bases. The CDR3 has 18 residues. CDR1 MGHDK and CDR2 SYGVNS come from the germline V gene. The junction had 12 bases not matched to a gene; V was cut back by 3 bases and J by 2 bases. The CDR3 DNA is TGTGCCAGCAGTGACCTAATACTAGCGGGCCTCCCCACAGATACGCAGTATTTT. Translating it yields CASSDLILAGLPTDTQYF.

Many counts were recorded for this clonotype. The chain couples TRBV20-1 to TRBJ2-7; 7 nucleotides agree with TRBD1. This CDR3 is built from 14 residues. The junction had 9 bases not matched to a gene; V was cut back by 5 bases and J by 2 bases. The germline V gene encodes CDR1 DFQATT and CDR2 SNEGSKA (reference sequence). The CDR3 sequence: CSARDSLAAYEQYF. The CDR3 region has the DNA TGCAGTGCTCGGGACAGTTTGGCAGCCTACGAGCAGTACTTC.

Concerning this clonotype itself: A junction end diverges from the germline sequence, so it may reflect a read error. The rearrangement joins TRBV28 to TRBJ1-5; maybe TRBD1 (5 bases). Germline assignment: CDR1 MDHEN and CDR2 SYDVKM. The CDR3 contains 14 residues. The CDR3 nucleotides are TGTGCCAGCAGTTTTAGCGGGGGAGTTCAGCCCCGGCATTTT. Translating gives CASSFSGGVQPRHF.

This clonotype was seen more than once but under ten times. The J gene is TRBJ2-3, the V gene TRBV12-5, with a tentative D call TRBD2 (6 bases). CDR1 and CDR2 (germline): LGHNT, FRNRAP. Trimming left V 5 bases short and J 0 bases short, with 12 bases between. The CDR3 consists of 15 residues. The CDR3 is CASGAGSGSTDTQYF. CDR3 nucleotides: TGTGCTAGTGGTGCGGGGAGCGGGAGCACAGATACGCAGTATTTT.

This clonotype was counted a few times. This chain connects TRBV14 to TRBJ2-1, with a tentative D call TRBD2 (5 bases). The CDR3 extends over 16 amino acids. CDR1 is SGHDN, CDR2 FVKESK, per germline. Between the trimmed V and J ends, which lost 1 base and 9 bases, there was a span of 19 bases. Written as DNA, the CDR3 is TGTGCCAGCAGCCAAGGTACGGGATGGCTAGTTAGTGAGCAGTTCTTC. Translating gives CASSQGTGWLVSEQFF.

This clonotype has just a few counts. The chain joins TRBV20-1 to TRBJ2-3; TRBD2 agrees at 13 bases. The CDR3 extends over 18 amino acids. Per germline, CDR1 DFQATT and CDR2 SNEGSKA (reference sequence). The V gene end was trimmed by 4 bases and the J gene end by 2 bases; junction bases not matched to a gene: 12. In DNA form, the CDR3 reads TGCAGTGCTAATGGACTAGCGGGAGAAGGAGGGCCCACAGATACGCAGTATTTT. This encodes CSANGLAGEGGPTDTQYF.